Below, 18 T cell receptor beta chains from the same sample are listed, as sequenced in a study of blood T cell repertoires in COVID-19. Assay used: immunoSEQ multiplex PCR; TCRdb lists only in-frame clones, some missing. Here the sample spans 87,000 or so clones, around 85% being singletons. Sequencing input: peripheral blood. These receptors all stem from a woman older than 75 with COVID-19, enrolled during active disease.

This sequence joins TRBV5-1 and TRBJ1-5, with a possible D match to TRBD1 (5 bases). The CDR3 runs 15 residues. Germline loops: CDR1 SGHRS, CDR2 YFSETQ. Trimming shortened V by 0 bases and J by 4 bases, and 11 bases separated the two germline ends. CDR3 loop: CASSLDMGGNQPQHF. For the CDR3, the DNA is TGCGCCAGCAGCTTGGATATGGGGGGGAATCAGCCCCAGCATTTT.

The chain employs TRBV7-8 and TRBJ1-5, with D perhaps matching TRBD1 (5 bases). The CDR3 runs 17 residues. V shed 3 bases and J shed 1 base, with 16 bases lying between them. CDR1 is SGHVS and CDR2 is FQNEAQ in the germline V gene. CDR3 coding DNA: TGTGCCAGCAGCTTGTCGGGGGGGGGTCTGAGCAATCAGCCCCAGCATTTT. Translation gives CASSLSGGGLSNQPQHF.

CDR3 DNA: TGTGCCAGCTCACCAGACTTGGGACTAGCTGATAACTACGAGCAGTACTTC. It is translated as CASSPDLGLADNYEQYF. This sequence joins TRBV18 and TRBJ2-7; 9 nucleotides match TRBD2. Trimming removed 2 bases from V and 3 bases from J; junction bases left unmatched: 11. Per germline, CDR1 KGHSH and CDR2 LQKENI. The CDR3 is 17 residues long. The entire variable domain, with the rest obtained from reference TRBV18 and TRBJ2-7, is as follows: NAGVMQNPRHLVRRRGQEARLRCSPMKGHSHVYWYRQLPEEGLKFMVYLQKENIIDESGMPKERFSAEFPKEGPSILRIQQVVRGDSAAYFCASSPDLGLADNYEQYFGPGTRLTVT.

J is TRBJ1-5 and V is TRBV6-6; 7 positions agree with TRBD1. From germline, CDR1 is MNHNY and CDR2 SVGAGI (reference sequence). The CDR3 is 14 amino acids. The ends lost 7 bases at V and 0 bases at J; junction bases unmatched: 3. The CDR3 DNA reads TGTGCCAGCATGGGACAGAATAGCAATCAGCCCCAGCATTTT. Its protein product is CASMGQNSNQPQHF.

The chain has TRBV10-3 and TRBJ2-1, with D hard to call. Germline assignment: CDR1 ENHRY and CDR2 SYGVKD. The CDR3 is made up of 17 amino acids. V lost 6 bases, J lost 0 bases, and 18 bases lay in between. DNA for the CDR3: TGTGCCATCAGATCAACCGACCTGGGCCGCTCCTACAATGAGCAGTTCTTC. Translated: CAIRSTDLGRSYNEQFF.

CDR3 amino acids: CASRGLAGSRRGYNEQFF. In nucleotides, the CDR3 is TGTGCCAGTAGAGGACTAGCGGGAAGTCGCCGTGGCTACAATGAGCAGTTCTTC. The chain recombines TRBV19 with TRBJ2-1, with 12 bases lining up with TRBD2. J lost 3 bases, V lost 6 bases, and 12 bases had no gene match. Germline-derived CDR1 and CDR2 are LNHDA and SQIVND (reference sequence). The CDR3 covers 18 residues.

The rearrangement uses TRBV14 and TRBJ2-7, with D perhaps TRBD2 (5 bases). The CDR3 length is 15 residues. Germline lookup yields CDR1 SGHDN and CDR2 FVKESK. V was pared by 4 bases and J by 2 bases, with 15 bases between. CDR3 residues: CASSRLPERAYEQYF. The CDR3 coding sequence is TGTGCCAGCAGCCGCCTCCCGGAGAGGGCCTACGAGCAGTACTTC.

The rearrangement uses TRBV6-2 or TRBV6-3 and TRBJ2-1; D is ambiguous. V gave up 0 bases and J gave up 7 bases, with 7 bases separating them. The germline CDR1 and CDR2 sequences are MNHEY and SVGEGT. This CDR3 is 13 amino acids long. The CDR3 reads CASSYSVYNEQFF. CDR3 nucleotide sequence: TGTGCCAGCAGTTACTCGGTCTATAATGAGCAGTTCTTC.

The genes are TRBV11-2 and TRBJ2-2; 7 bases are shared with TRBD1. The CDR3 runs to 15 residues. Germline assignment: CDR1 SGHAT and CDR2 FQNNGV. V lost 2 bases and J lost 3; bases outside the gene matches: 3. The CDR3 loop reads CASSLQGDYTGELFF. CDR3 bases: TGTGCCAGCAGCTTACAGGGGGATTACACCGGGGAGCTGTTTTTT.

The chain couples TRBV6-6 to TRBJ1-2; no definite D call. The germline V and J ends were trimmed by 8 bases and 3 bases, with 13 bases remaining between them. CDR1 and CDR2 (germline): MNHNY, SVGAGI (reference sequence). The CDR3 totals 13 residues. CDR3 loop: CASRSYSHYGYTF. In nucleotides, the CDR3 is TGTGCCAGCCGTAGTTACAGCCACTATGGCTACACCTTC.

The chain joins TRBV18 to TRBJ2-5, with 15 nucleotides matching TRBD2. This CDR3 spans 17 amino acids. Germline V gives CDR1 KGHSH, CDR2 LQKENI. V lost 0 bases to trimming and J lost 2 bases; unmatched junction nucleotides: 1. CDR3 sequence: CASSPPGLAGGQETQYF. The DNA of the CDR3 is TGTGCCAGCTCACCACCGGGACTAGCGGGGGGTCAAGAGACCCAGTACTTC.

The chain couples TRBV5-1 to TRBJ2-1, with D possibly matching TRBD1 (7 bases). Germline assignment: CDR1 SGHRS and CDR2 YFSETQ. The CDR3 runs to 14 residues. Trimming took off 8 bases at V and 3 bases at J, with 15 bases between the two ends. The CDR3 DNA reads TGCGCCAGTTCCACAGGGGACTTCTACAATGAGCAGTTCTTC. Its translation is CASSTGDFYNEQFF.

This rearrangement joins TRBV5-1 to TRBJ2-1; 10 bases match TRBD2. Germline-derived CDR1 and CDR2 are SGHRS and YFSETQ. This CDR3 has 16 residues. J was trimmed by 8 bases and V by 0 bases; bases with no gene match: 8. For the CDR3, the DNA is TGCGCCAGCAGCTTGGCCGTGTCTAGCGGGAGCTATGAGCAGTTCTTC. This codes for CASSLAVSSGSYEQFF.

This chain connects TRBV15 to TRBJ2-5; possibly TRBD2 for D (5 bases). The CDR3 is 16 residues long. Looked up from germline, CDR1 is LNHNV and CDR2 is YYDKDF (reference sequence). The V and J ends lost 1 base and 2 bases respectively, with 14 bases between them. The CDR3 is CATSRAGVVTQETQYF. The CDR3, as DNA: TGTGCCACCAGCAGAGCCGGGGTCGTCACGCAAGAGACCCAGTACTTC.

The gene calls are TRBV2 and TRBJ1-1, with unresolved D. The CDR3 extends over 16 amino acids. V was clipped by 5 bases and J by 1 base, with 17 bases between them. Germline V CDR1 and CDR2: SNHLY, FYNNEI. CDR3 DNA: TGTGCCAGCAGTTTCCCTGGGGTACGGGGGAACACTGAAGCTTTCTTT. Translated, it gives CASSFPGVRGNTEAFF.

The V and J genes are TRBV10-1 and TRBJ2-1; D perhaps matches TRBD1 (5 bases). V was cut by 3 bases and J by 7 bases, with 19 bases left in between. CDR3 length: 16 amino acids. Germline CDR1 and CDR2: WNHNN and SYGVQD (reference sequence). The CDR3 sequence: CASSDPRRPQGNEQFF. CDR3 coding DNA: TGCGCCAGCAGTGACCCACGGAGACCCCAGGGAAATGAGCAGTTCTTC.

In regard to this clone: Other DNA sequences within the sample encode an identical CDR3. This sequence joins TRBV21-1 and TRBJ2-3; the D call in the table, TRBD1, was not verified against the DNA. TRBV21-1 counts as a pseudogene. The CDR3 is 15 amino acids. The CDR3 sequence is CASSPRGGATDTQYF. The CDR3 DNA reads TGTGCCAGCAGCCCTCGAGGGGGAGCGACAGATACGCAGTATTTT.

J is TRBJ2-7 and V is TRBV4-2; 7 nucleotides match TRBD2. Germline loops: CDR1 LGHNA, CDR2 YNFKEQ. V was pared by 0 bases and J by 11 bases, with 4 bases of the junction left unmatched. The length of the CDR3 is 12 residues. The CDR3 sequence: CASSQDWGGKYF. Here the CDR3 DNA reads TGTGCCAGCAGCCAAGATTGGGGAGGGAAGTACTTC.